What follows describes a single T cell receptor beta chain. The sample comes from a study of blood T cell repertoires in COVID-19. V was clipped by 3 bases and J by 2 bases; unmatched bases: 16. Germline lookup yields CDR1 MDHEN and CDR2 SYDVKM. The length of the CDR3 is 20 residues. In the source study's methods: Nucleated cell counts were estimated from reference gene primer amplification. TCRdb's table, derived via immunoSEQ multiplex PCR, lists solely in-frame clones and lacks some. V and J calls and clone size come straight from that table; D and trimming were deduced from the DNA. Of just over 250,000 clones in the sample, more than 70% were seen once.

V gene TRBV28 combines with J gene TRBJ1-5; 10 positions agree with TRBD1. Sequencing was done on a sample of peripheral blood. The TCR originated in a woman aged 45-65 years with acute or convalescent COVID-19. CDR3 bases: TGTGCCAGCAGTTTTGAACTCGGACAGGGGGGGATGGTAGGCAATCAGCCCCAGCATTTT. Translating it yields CASSFELGQGGMVGNQPQHF.